Listed below are T cell receptor beta chains from one sample, sequenced in a study of shared clonotypes between healthy human individuals. Profiled with immunoSEQ multiplex PCR; TCRdb holds only in-frame clones, not every one. The data show more than 2 million clones, about 95% seen once. The specimen was naive CD8+ T cells sorted from blood. The source is a young man in good health. CDR3s include the opening cysteine and the closing phenylalanine or tryptophan. A D gene is named only where the DNA matches it firmly. Clone size is given for some rows only: seen once, a few or many times, or a class if the clone is expanded.

- - TRBJ2-6 TRBV6-6 CASKGPSGANVLTF TGTGCCAGCAAGGGACCCTCTGGGGCCAACGTCCTGACTTTC
- TRBD2 TRBJ2-7 TRBV19 CASNPSGRVVDEQYF TGTGCCAGTAACCCCAGCGGGAGGGTCGTCGACGAGCAGTACTTC
few TRBD2 TRBJ2-2 TRBV7-9 CASSLTSGSTGELFF TGTGCCAGCAGCTTGACTAGCGGGAGCACCGGGGAGCTGTTTTTT
- TRBD1 TRBJ2-7 TRBV19 CAKIRTGGNYEQYF TGTGCCAAGATCAGGACAGGGGGCAACTACGAGCAGTACTTC
- - TRBJ1-5 TRBV30 CAWSGTSNQPQHF TGTGCCTGGAGTGGGACTTCAAACCAGCCCCAGCATTTT
- - TRBJ2-7 TRBV19 CASSIGSSYEQYF TGTGCCAGTAGTATCGGCTCCTCCTACGAGCAGTACTTC
- TRBD2 TRBJ2-1 TRBV10-2 CASIGSGGSSYNEQFF TGCGCCAGCATTGGTAGCGGGGGTAGCTCCTACAATGAGCAGTTCTTC
- - TRBJ1-6 TRBV27 CASSFRTASASPLHF TGTGCCAGCAGTTTTCGGACGGCTTCGGCCTCACCCCTCCACTTT
- - TRBJ1-2 TRBV4-3 CASSQETVSDGYTF TGCGCCAGCAGCCAAGAAACAGTTAGTGATGGCTACACCTTC
- - TRBJ1-5 TRBV28 CASAQGIGYSNQPQHF TGTGCCAGCGCACAGGGAATAGGGTATAGCAATCAGCCCCAGCATTTT
- TRBD2 TRBJ2-1 TRBV14 CASSRKRESYNEQFF TGTGCCAGCAGCCGCAAGCGGGAGTCCTACAATGAGCAGTTCTTC
- - TRBJ2-7 TRBV6-6 CASSWAGSPYEQYF TGTGCCAGCAGTTGGGCCGGGAGCCCCTACGAGCAGTACTTC
- - TRBJ2-7 TRBV7-2 CASSSIPDGVYEQYF TGTGCCAGCAGCTCGATCCCGGACGGGGTGTACGAGCAGTACTTC
- - TRBJ1-2 TRBV7-9 CASSLGSEGRPHRYTF TGTGCCAGCAGCTTAGGGTCGGAGGGACGGCCCCATCGCTACACCTTC
once - TRBJ2-5 TRBV6-5 CASSFGRGTQYF TGTGCCAGCAGTTTTGGAAGGGGGACCCAGTACTTC
- - TRBJ2-1 TRBV4-3 CASSQDWLKEGRFDEQFF TGCGCCAGCAGCCAAGATTGGCTGAAGGAGGGCCGGTTCGATGAGCAGTTCTTC
- - TRBJ2-1 TRBV7-9 CASSWGLYNEQFF TGTGCCAGCAGCTGGGGCCTCTACAATGAGCAGTTCTTC
- - TRBJ1-5 TRBV27 CASSLGPAYSNQPQHF TGTGCCAGCAGTTTGGGGCCAGCCTATAGCAATCAGCCCCAGCATTTT
- - TRBJ1-2 TRBV15 CATSTNNGTWGYTF TGTGCCACCAGCACAAACAATGGGACGTGGGGCTACACCTTC
- - TRBJ2-7 TRBV15 CATSRDPPEYEQYF TGTGCCACCAGCAGAGATCCCCCGGAATACGAGCAGTACTTC
- - TRBJ1-1 TRBV9 CASSVSGRLDFGAFF TGTGCCAGCAGCGTATCCGGGAGGCTGGACTTCGGAGCTTTCTTT
once - TRBJ2-3 TRBV28 CASDLGTSTDTQYF TGTGCCAGCGACCTAGGGACAAGCACAGATACGCAGTATTTT
- - TRBJ2-2 TRBV7-9 CASSVRDLGFSNTGELFF TGTGCCAGCAGCGTCAGGGACCTTGGGTTTTCGAACACCGGGGAGCTGTTTTTT
- - TRBJ2-5 TRBV29-1 CSVRRSQETQYF TGCAGCGTTAGACGTAGCCAAGAGACCCAGTACTTC
- - TRBJ2-7 TRBV29-1 CSVELGEGPYEQYF TGCAGCGTTGAATTAGGCGAGGGACCCTACGAGCAGTACTTC
- - TRBJ2-1 TRBV7-9 CASSLTSYNEQFF TGTGCCAGCAGCCTTACAAGTTACAATGAGCAGTTCTTC
once TRBD2 TRBJ2-3 TRBV27 CASRPGTSGGLSTDTQYF TGTGCCAGCAGACCAGGGACTAGCGGGGGACTTAGCACAGATACGCAGTATTTT
once TRBD1 TRBJ2-3 TRBV11-2 CASSTQPGQYTDTQYF TGTGCCAGCAGCACCCAACCGGGACAGTACACAGATACGCAGTATTTT
- - TRBJ1-5 TRBV5-6 CASSEGLGGQPQHF TGTGCCAGCAGCGAGGGACTGGGGGGTCAGCCCCAGCATTTT
- TRBD2 TRBJ2-5 TRBV10-3 CAISEGLAGVGETQYF TGTGCCATCAGTGAGGGACTAGCGGGAGTTGGGGAGACCCAGTACTTC
- - TRBJ1-1 TRBV20-1 CSARRDTEAFF TGCAGTGCTAGGCGGGATACTGAAGCTTTCTTT
- - TRBJ1-2 TRBV10-3 CAISPDSIYGYTF TGTGCCATCAGTCCCGACAGTATCTATGGCTACACCTTC
- - TRBJ2-5 TRBV28 CASSLDNGGQYF TGTGCCAGCAGCTTAGATAATGGCGGCCAGTACTTC
- - TRBJ2-2 TRBV7-9 CASSLAGGAGTGELFF TGTGCCAGCAGCCTGGCCGGGGGCGCGGGCACCGGGGAGCTGTTTTTT
- - TRBJ2-7 TRBV27 CASWGPLQPYYEQYF TGTGCCAGCTGGGGACCGCTCCAACCCTACTACGAGCAGTACTTC
- - TRBJ1-1 TRBV6-5 CASSYGVMTEAFF TGTGCCAGCAGTTACGGGGTGATGACTGAAGCTTTCTTT
- TRBD2 TRBJ2-3 TRBV13 CASSLRRGLAGDTQYF TGTGCCAGCAGCTTAAGGCGAGGACTAGCAGGCGATACGCAGTATTTT
- TRBD2 TRBJ2-7 TRBV13 CASSLMASGRPEQYF TGTGCCAGCAGCTTAATGGCTAGCGGGAGGCCAGAGCAGTACTTC
- - TRBJ1-4 TRBV15 CATSRDRAGTNEKLFF TGTGCCACCAGCAGAGATAGGGCAGGGACTAATGAAAAACTGTTTTTT
- TRBD1 TRBJ2-7 TRBV27 CASSLRDSTYEQYF TGTGCCAGCAGTCTCCGGGACAGTACCTACGAGCAGTACTTC
- TRBD1 TRBJ1-4 TRBV9 CASSVTGIGEKLFF TGTGCCAGCAGCGTGACAGGGATTGGTGAAAAACTGTTTTTT